Shown below are 11 T cell receptor beta chains from a single sample sequenced in a study of T cells in Graves' hyperthyroidism and ophthalmopathy. Regions amplified from RNA transcripts were the TCR beta CDR3 regions. The HTBI set primed first-round TCR CDR3 RT-PCR. TCRdb reanalysed the multiplex PCR reads using MiXCR and keeps one entry per CDR3 protein. The sample includes about 180,000 distinct CDR3 sequences, about a sixth seen only once; the top ten take roughly 29%. The source material was blood. Receptor source: a woman aged 45 to 65 with Graves' hyperthyroidism.

By share, this clonotype ranks as medium-sized. The V gene is TRBV6-2 or TRBV6-3, the J gene TRBJ2-3; 8 nucleotides line up with TRBD1. Trimming took 3 bases from V and 6 from J; bases not matched to a gene: 2. This CDR3 comprises 13 residues. The germline CDR1 and CDR2 sequences are MNHEY and SVGEGT. CDR3 nucleotide sequence: TGTGCCAGCAGTTATGGACAGGGCGATACGCAGTATTTT. It translates to CASSYGQGDTQYF.

This clonotype was found many times. CDR3 DNA: TGCAGCGTTGAACTGGGACCCCGTGGCTATGGCTACACCTTC. Translation gives CSVELGPRGYGYTF. This sequence joins TRBV29-1 and TRBJ1-2, with D possibly TRBD1 on 5 matching bases. Per the germline V gene, CDR1 is SQVTM and CDR2 is ANQGSEA. This CDR3 is built from 14 residues. V gave up 2 bases and J gave up 4 bases, with 14 bases separating them.

Ten or more counts support this clonotype. V usage is TRBV3-1 and J usage is TRBJ1-6; no firm D call. V lost 4 bases, J lost 7 bases, and 11 bases lay in between. There are 14 residues in the CDR3. From germline, CDR1 is LGHDT and CDR2 YNNKEL (reference sequence). The CDR3 coding sequence is TGTGCCAGCAGCCCCGCGGGTCGGAATTCACCCCTCCACTTT. Amino acids: CASSPAGRNSPLHF.

This clonotype was counted ten times or more. The V and J genes are TRBV6-2 or TRBV6-3 and TRBJ1-2; D remains unclear. V gave up 5 bases and J gave up 2 bases, with 12 bases separating them. This CDR3 spans 14 amino acids. Germline V lookup: CDR1 MNHEY, CDR2 SVGEGT. The CDR3 sequence: CASSTSRRNYGYTF. CDR3 sequence (DNA): TGTGCCAGCAGTACAAGTCGGAGGAACTATGGCTACACCTTC.

At least ten counts were recorded for this clonotype. The CDR3 spells CASSFAVNSGNTIYF. The CDR3, as DNA: TGTGCCAGCAGTTTTGCGGTAAACTCTGGAAACACCATATATTTT. V gene TRBV12-3 or TRBV12-4 combines with J gene TRBJ1-3; D remains ambiguous. The CDR3 is 15 amino acids. V lost 3 bases and J 0 bases, leaving 9 bases between the germline ends.

This clonotype was observed many times. This chain uses TRBV20-1 with TRBJ2-7, with D possibly TRBD1 on 6 matching bases. Germline-derived CDR1 and CDR2 are DFQATT and SNEGSKA (reference sequence). CDR3 length equals 13 residues. Trimming took off 6 bases at V and 0 bases at J, with 12 bases between the two ends. This chain's CDR3 is CSAKDRYSYEQYF. CDR3 sequence (DNA): TGCAGTGCCAAAGACAGGTACTCCTACGAGCAGTACTTC.

This clonotype was seen repeatedly, ten times or more. The chain uses TRBV5-1 and TRBJ1-1, with no clear D. This CDR3 contains 14 residues. Deletions cut 5 bases from V and 0 bases from J, with 11 bases between. Germline V gene sequence: CDR1 SGHRS, CDR2 YFSETQ. The CDR3 reads CASSQDGVNTEAFF. The DNA for the CDR3 is TGCGCCAGCAGTCAGGACGGGGTGAACACTGAAGCTTTCTTT.

The table lists this clonotype with many counts. The genes are TRBV9 and TRBJ2-2; 10 bases are a match to TRBD2. With 3 bases clipped from V and 7 bases from J, the junction kept 12 bases outside the gene matches. The germline gives CDR1 SGDLS, CDR2 YYNGEE. The CDR3 is 17 residues long. CDR3 coding DNA: TGTGCCAGCAGCGGGGCCCCAGCGGGGGGGCATAGCGGGGAGCTGTTTTTT. This encodes CASSGAPAGGHSGELFF.

In this sample, this clonotype turned up many times. This chain connects TRBV7-9 to TRBJ2-3; D might be TRBD2 (6 bases). V lost 7 bases and J 10 bases, leaving 12 bases between the germline ends. The length of the CDR3 is 11 residues. Looked up from germline, CDR1 is SEHNR and CDR2 is FQNEAQ (reference sequence). The CDR3 protein is CASTGGLPQYF. CDR3 bases: TGTGCCAGCACTGGGGGACTCCCGCAGTATTTT.

This clonotype has ten or more counts. The CDR3 is CASSPGTGFAEAFF. The CDR3 DNA sequence: TGTGCCAGCAGCCCCGGGACAGGGTTTGCCGAAGCTTTCTTT. The chain employs TRBV5-6 and TRBJ1-1, with 9 positions matching TRBD1. The CDR3 runs 14 residues. Germline trimming cut 4 bases from V and 8 bases from J; bases unmatched to any gene: 9. Germline CDR1 reads SGHDT; CDR2 reads YYEEEE.

This clonotype appeared many times. The chain employs TRBV7-2 and TRBJ2-5; D is perhaps TRBD1 or TRBD2 (6 bases each). CDR1 and CDR2 from the germline V gene are SGHTA and FQGNSA. The V end lost 5 bases, the J end lost 7 bases, and 17 bases lay between the germline ends. The CDR3 is 14 residues long. CDR3 loop: CASSPRGPRRTQYF. The CDR3 DNA reads TGTGCCAGCAGCCCCCGGGGGCCTAGGCGGACCCAGTACTTC.